This T cell receptor beta chain was recovered during a study of T cell repertoires in cytomegalovirus infection. Overall study: Public TCR beta signatures indicated both CMV infection and matching HLA type.

TCRdb reprocessed the reads with MiXCR, giving one entry per CDR3 protein. This sample has 150,000 to 200,000 distinct CDR3 sequences, with under 25% found just once. This CDR3 is 17 amino acids long. In germline, CDR1 is MDHEN, CDR2 SYDVKM. V was pared by 6 bases and J by 5 bases, with 13 bases of the junction left unmatched. The specimen was PBMCs. The chain uses TRBV28 and TRBJ2-2; 9 bases map to TRBD1. The clonotype originates from a human donor in good health (CMV status not recorded). Some clones in this sample may be carry-over from other donors' samples. DNA of the CDR3: TGTGCCAGCAGCCTGGAACAGGGGGCAAGTCGGACCGGGGAGCTGTTTTTT. Its translation: CASSLEQGASRTGELFF.